The entry below describes one TCR beta chain. Total RNA, at least 6 micrograms per sample, came from PBMCs. Sample-barcoded 5' priming and a J-beta primer mix drove a second PCR of 7 to 11 cycles. Each of the samples gave a minimum of 3 million paired-end reads that contained CDR3. TCRdb ran MiXCR on the 5' RACE reads and lists one entry per CDR3 protein. The sample records approximately 350,000 distinct CDR3 sequences, roughly half being singletons. Germline-derived CDR1 and CDR2 are MNHEY and SVGEGT. This CDR3 is built from 15 residues. This record comes from a study of blood T cells in healthy people across ages. Study information: For every two T cells, template switching captured about one barcoded beta molecule.

This receptor was identified in a man in his sixties in good health. Sequencing was performed on blood. The chain links TRBV6-2 or TRBV6-3 to TRBJ2-4, with D possibly matching TRBD1 (6 bases). Matching the DNA end better, TRBJ2-7 makes the J call doubtful. CDR3: CASSYEQGFLHEQYF. The CDR3 region has the DNA TGTGCCAGCAGTTACGAACAGGGTTTTTTGCACGAGCAGTACTTC.